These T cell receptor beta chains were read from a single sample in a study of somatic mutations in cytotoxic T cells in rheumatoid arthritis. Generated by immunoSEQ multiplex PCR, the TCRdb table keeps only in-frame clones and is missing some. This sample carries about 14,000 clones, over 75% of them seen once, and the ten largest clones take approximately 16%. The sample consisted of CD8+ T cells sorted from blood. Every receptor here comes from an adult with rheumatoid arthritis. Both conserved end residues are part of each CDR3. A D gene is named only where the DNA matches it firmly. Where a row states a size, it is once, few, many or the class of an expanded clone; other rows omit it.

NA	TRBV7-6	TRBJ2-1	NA	TGTGCCAGCAGCTTACCCCGAGTAGCGGAGCTAAACAATGAGCAGTTCTTC	CASSLPRVAELNNEQFF
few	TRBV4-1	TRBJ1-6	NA	TGCGCCAGCAGCCAACCACACACAGGAATTCAGGCGAATTCACCCCTCCACTTT	CASSQPHTGIQANSPLHF
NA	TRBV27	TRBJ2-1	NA	TGTGCCAGCAGTTTAGGCCGCGGTGAGCAGTTCTTC	CASSLGRGEQFF
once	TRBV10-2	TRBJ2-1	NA	TGCGCCAGCACGCAGGGAAACAATGAGCAGTTCTTC	CASTQGNNEQFF
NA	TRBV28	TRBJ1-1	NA	TGTGCCAGCATCGGGGTCGTGAACACTGAAGCTTTCTTT	CASIGVVNTEAFF
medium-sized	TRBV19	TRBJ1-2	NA	TGTGCCAGTAGTGCGACAGCGGGGTATGGCTACACCTTC	CASSATAGYGYTF
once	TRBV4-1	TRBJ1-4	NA	TGCGCCAGCAGCCGCTGGACAGCAACTAATGAAAAACTGTTTTTT	CASSRWTATNEKLFF
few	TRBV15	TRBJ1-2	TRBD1	TGTGCCACCAGCGCACAGCCCGGGACAGGGGAAGGCTACACCTTC	CATSAQPGTGEGYTF
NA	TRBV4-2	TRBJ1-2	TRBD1	TGTGCCAGCAGCCAAGCGGGACAGGGGTCTAACTATGGCTACACCTTC	CASSQAGQGSNYGYTF
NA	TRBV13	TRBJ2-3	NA	TGTGCCACCCAGGGTCTAGATACGCAGTATTTT	CATQGLDTQYF
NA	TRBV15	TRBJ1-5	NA	TGTGCCACCAGCAGAGATCCGTTGCAGGAAAGGAATCAGCCCCAGCATTTT	CATSRDPLQERNQPQHF
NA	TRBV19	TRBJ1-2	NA	TGTGCCAGTAAAGAGGATCGGCCACACCAAAACTATGGCTACACCTTC	CASKEDRPHQNYGYTF
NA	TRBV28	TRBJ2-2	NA	TGTGCCAGCAGGGATCTGGAGCCCGGGGAGCTGTTTTTT	CASRDLEPGELFF
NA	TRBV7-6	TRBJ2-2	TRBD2	TGTGCCAGCACCTCGTCTGGGGCTAGCGGGGGGGCGAACACCGGGGAGCTGTTTTTT	CASTSSGASGGANTGELFF
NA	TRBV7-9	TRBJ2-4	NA	TGTGCCAGCAGCTGGGAGAACATTCAGTACTTC	CASSWENIQYF
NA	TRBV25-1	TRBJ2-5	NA	TGTGCCAGCAGTGAAGGGCCTCCTCACGGCGCGGTACGAGAGACCCAGTACTTC	CASSEGPPHGAVRETQYF
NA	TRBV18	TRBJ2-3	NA	TGTGCCAGCTCACCAGACTCCGATACGCAGTATTTT	CASSPDSDTQYF
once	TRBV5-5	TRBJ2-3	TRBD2	TGTGCCAGCAGCGGAGGGACTAGCGGGGGCCCAACAGATACGCAGTATTTT	CASSGGTSGGPTDTQYF
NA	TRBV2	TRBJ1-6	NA	TGTGCCAGCAGTGTTGAAAGGGATAATTCACCCCTCCACTTT	CASSVERDNSPLHF
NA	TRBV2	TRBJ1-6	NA	TGTGCCAGCAGTGGAGGGGACTCTAATTCACCCCTCCACTTT	CASSGGDSNSPLHF
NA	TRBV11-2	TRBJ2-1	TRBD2	TGTGCCAGCAGCTTTGCGGGGGGATACAATGAGCAGTTCTTC	CASSFAGGYNEQFF
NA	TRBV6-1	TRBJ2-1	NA	TGTGCCAGCAGTGCCAGGGGACGACGCAATGAGCAGTTCTTC	CASSARGRRNEQFF
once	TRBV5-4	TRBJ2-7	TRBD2	TGTGCCAGCAGCTTGGGAATAGCGGGGGAATACGAGCAGTACTTC	CASSLGIAGEYEQYF
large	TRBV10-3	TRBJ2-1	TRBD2	TGTGCCATCAGTGACACTAGCGGGGGACCCTACAATGAGCAGTTCTTC	CAISDTSGGPYNEQFF
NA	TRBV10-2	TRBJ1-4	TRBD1	TGCGCCAGCAGTGAGTCGACAGGGGAGAATGAAAAACTGTTTTTT	CASSESTGENEKLFF
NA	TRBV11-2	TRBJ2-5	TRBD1	TGTGCCAGCAGCTCCTGGGACAGACAAGAGACCCAGTACTTC	CASSSWDRQETQYF